These 9 T cell receptor beta chains originate from one sample sequenced in a study of blood T cell repertoires in COVID-19. Measured with immunoSEQ multiplex PCR; TCRdb has only the in-frame clones, and not every one. This sample carries about 310,000 clones, around 90% of them seen once, and the ten largest clones take 1%. The specimen sequenced was peripheral blood. Every receptor here comes from a man aged 45-65 years with active or convalescent COVID-19.

This rearrangement joins TRBV10-3 to TRBJ2-4; D is undetermined. V gave up 3 bases and J gave up 5 bases, with 14 bases separating them. There are 15 residues in the CDR3. Germline V gene lookup returns CDR1 ENHRY and CDR2 SYGVKD. This CDR3 reads CAISDSHTNQNIQYF. DNA for the CDR3: TGTGCCATCAGTGATAGCCACACAAACCAAAACATTCAGTACTTC.

The chain recombines TRBV2 with TRBJ2-3; 10 bases align to TRBD2. This CDR3 region has 15 residues. Looked up from germline, CDR1 is SNHLY and CDR2 is FYNNEI. V lost 8 bases to trimming and J lost 1 base; unmatched junction nucleotides: 6. The CDR3 loop is CASGKGLAGTDTQYF. The CDR3 DNA sequence: TGTGCCAGCGGCAAAGGACTAGCGGGCACAGATACGCAGTATTTT.

This chain uses TRBV19 with TRBJ1-5; 7 nucleotides line up with TRBD1. The ends lost 5 bases at V and 4 bases at J; junction bases unmatched: 8. The CDR3 has 15 amino acids. Germline V gene data show CDR1 as LNHDA and CDR2 as SQIVND (reference sequence). CDR3 amino acids: CASSFRRDRNQPQHF. The CDR3 DNA is TGTGCCAGTAGTTTTAGAAGGGACAGAAATCAGCCCCAGCATTTT.

V gene TRBV19 combines with J gene TRBJ1-5, with 8 bases lining up with TRBD1. V shed 4 bases and J 1 base; nucleotides not matched to a gene: 3. The germline V gene encodes CDR1 LNHDA and CDR2 SQIVND (reference sequence). CDR3 length equals 15 residues. The DNA for the CDR3 is TGTGCCAGTAGTAACAGGGGGGGGAGCAATCAGCCCCAGCATTTT. Amino acid sequence: CASSNRGGSNQPQHF.

The J gene is TRBJ1-1, the V gene TRBV5-1; D not certain. V was pared by 1 base and J by 1 base, with 8 bases between. Germline V gene data show CDR1 as SGHRS and CDR2 as YFSETQ. The CDR3 runs to 14 residues. The CDR3 DNA is TGCGCCAGCAGCTTGTATAACAGGAACACTGAAGCTTTCTTT. Translated: CASSLYNRNTEAFF.

The CDR3 DNA sequence: TGCAGCGTACTAGCAGTGGATGAGCAGTTCTTC. This gives the protein CSVLAVDEQFF. The rearrangement joins TRBV20-1 to TRBJ2-1; tentative D call: TRBD2 (6 bases). CDR1 is DFQATT and CDR2 is SNEGSKA in the germline V gene (reference sequence). The CDR3 consists of 11 residues.

The chain links TRBV19 to TRBJ1-5, with TRBD1 matching 7 bases. J was trimmed by 2 bases and V by 5 bases; bases with no gene match: 3. Germline-derived CDR1 and CDR2 are LNHDA and SQIVND (reference sequence). CDR3 length: 14 residues. CDR3 sequence: CASSAQGGNQPQHF. The CDR3 DNA reads as TGTGCCAGTAGTGCGCAGGGGGGCAATCAGCCCCAGCATTTT.

The V and J genes are TRBV4-1 and TRBJ1-6; no firm D call. The germline gives CDR1 MGHRA, CDR2 YSYEKL. Trimming took off 1 base at V and 0 bases at J, with 10 bases between the two ends. CDR3 size: 17 residues. This CDR3 reads CASSQAAGFSYNSPLHF. Here the CDR3 DNA reads TGCGCCAGCAGCCAAGCAGCAGGTTTCTCCTATAATTCACCCCTCCACTTT.

This clone showed up just once. This sequence joins TRBV2 and TRBJ1-1, with 9 bases matching TRBD1. The CDR3 has 13 amino acids. V dropped 6 bases and J dropped 7; count of bases not matched to a gene: 6. The germline V gene encodes CDR1 SNHLY and CDR2 FYNNEI. The CDR3 loop reads CASSGQGSGEAFF. The CDR3 DNA sequence: TGTGCCAGCAGCGGACAGGGGTCGGGTGAAGCTTTCTTT.